This TCR beta chain was found in a study of beta chain features in type 1 diabetes. General study results and limits: The study found moderately but significantly shorter TCRB CDR3s in all four CD4+ subsets of Type 1 diabetes patients.

This clone was counted only a few times. Its antigen is unknown. CDR1 is KGHSH and CDR2 is LQKENI in the germline V gene. CDR3 length: 13 amino acids. The junction had 4 bases not matched to a gene; V was cut back by 3 bases and J by 6 bases. Central memory, naive, regulatory and stem cell-like memory CD4+ cells were sorted by CD45RO/CCR7/CD25/CD127/CD95/CD27. Sequencing targeted expressed TCRB transcripts, as all isolated RNA had been reverse transcribed. Clones were sequenced by immunoSEQ multiplex PCR, and TCRdb holds only the in-frame ones, with some missing. The sample holds 200,000 to 300,000 clones; about 20% are singletons and the top ten take around 0.028%.

The rearrangement joins TRBV18 to TRBJ2-7; TRBD1 agrees at 8 bases. The receptor was isolated from a woman aged 40 to 55 with type 1 diabetes. The sequenced sample was naive CD4+ T cells from blood. The CDR3: CASSPGQETEQYF. The CDR3 region has the DNA TGTGCCAGCTCACCGGGACAGGAGACCGAGCAGTACTTC.